The 28 T cell receptor beta chains listed next were all sequenced from one sample in a study of identical twins. Via MiXCR, TCRdb re-called the 5' RACE reads, giving one row per CDR3 protein. This table holds a few hundred thousand distinct CDR3 sequences, roughly a tenth found once. The sequenced sample was memory T cells sorted from blood. The receptors shown here come from a man aged 50-60 years in good health.

The sample holds one count of this clonotype. V usage is TRBV20-1 and J usage is TRBJ2-5, with TRBD2 matching 8 bases. The CDR3 length is 13 residues. Unmatched junction bases numbered 7, after V lost 5 bases and J lost 5 bases. Germline V lookup: CDR1 DFQATT, CDR2 SNEGSKA (reference sequence). CDR3 DNA: TGCAGTGCTCTTAGCGGGGCCCGCGAGACCCAGTACTTC. The encoded protein is CSALSGARETQYF.

This clonotype showed up many times. The rearrangement uses TRBV24-1 and TRBJ2-1; perhaps TRBD1 as D (5 bases). The V end was cut by 7 bases, the J end by 9 bases, with 12 bases between. Germline V lookup: CDR1 KGHDR, CDR2 SFDVKD. The CDR3 runs to 12 residues. CDR3: CATRDTLGEQFF. As DNA, the CDR3 is TGTGCCACCAGGGACACCCTCGGTGAGCAGTTCTTC.

At least ten counts were recorded for this clonotype. The rearrangement uses TRBV6-2 or TRBV6-3 and TRBJ1-2, with no clear D. Between the trimmed V and J ends, which lost 0 bases and 8 bases, there was a span of 10 bases. The CDR3 contains 13 residues. CDR1 MNHEY and CDR2 SVGEGT come from the germline V gene. CDR3 DNA: TGTGCCAGCAGTTACTCCGCAGGAGGAGGCTACACCTTC. Translating it yields CASSYSAGGGYTF.

This clonotype was seen many times. The chain joins TRBV4-1 to TRBJ2-3, with D possibly matching TRBD1 (5 bases). The CDR3 is 15 amino acids. CDR1 MGHRA and CDR2 YSYEKL come from the germline V gene. Trimming took 1 base from V and 2 from J, leaving 10 bases between them. DNA for the CDR3: TGCGCCAGCAGCCAAGGGGCAGGGTCCACAGATACGCAGTATTTT. This translates into CASSQGAGSTDTQYF.

Many counts were recorded for this clonotype. The chain combines TRBV5-1 with TRBJ2-7; 7 positions match TRBD2. V gave up 3 bases and J gave up 5 bases; unmatched junction bases: 11. Germline V lookup: CDR1 SGHRS, CDR2 YFSETQ. The CDR3 is 15 amino acids. The CDR3 loop is CASSWARAGSDEQYF. CDR3 in DNA: TGCGCCAGCAGCTGGGCTCGAGCGGGATCTGACGAGCAGTACTTC.

The gene calls are TRBV7-3 and TRBJ2-3; no reliable D call. This CDR3 contains 14 residues. Germline V gives CDR1 SGHTA, CDR2 FQGTGA. With 2 bases removed from V and 2 bases from J, the gap between germline ends came to 8 bases. This CDR3 reads CASSLLGATDTQYF. CDR3 bases: TGTGCCAGCAGCTTATTGGGCGCCACAGATACGCAGTATTTT.

CDR3 coding DNA: TGTGCCAGCAGTGAAGCGCGCCGGATTAGCAATCAGCCCCAGCATTTT. This translates into CASSEARRISNQPQHF. V and J are TRBV6-1 and TRBJ1-5; D ambiguous. V shed 0 bases and J shed 0 bases, with 9 bases lying between them. The CDR3 has 16 residues. From germline, CDR1 is MNHNS and CDR2 SASEGT.

This clonotype was seen many times. The chain uses TRBV11-2 and TRBJ1-5, with TRBD1 matching 7 bases. The CDR3 is 18 residues long. Germline V gene sequence: CDR1 SGHAT, CDR2 FQNNGV. The V segment lost 5 bases and the J segment 0 bases; nucleotides outside the gene matches: 13. The CDR3 reads CASSPGQLGPLSNQPQHF. As DNA, the CDR3 is TGTGCCAGCAGCCCGGGACAGCTAGGGCCCCTTAGCAATCAGCCCCAGCATTTT.

This clonotype has a count of ten or more. The rearrangement uses TRBV11-2 and TRBJ2-2, with 11 bases lining up with TRBD1. The V and J ends lost 5 bases and 5 bases, in that order; junction bases with no gene match: 10. The germline V gene has CDR1 SGHAT and CDR2 FQNNGV. The CDR3 is made up of 17 amino acids. CDR3 residues: CASSPLGTGGRTGELFF. The CDR3 DNA reads as TGTGCCAGCAGCCCCCTAGGGACAGGGGGTCGTACCGGGGAGCTGTTTTTT.

This chain joins TRBV6-2 or TRBV6-3 and TRBJ2-1, with 8 bases lining up with TRBD2. The CDR3 is made up of 16 amino acids. Germline CDR1 and CDR2: MNHEY and SVGEGT. V lost 5 bases, J lost 4 bases, and 10 bases stayed unmatched. DNA for the CDR3: TGTGCCAGCAGTCACCCTCCCGGGAGGGCTTACAATGAGCAGTTCTTC. Amino acids: CASSHPPGRAYNEQFF.

The V and J genes are TRBV7-2 and TRBJ2-3, with 7 bases aligning to TRBD2. V trimming: 6 bases; J trimming: 1 base; junction bases outside the gene matches: 4. Germline assignment: CDR1 SGHTA and CDR2 FQGNSA. This CDR3 has 14 residues. CDR3 bases: TGTGCCAGCAGTATTACTAGCGGCACAGATACGCAGTATTTT. Translation gives CASSITSGTDTQYF.

The rearrangement joins TRBV4-2 to TRBJ1-6; D possibly corresponds to TRBD1 (5 bases). This CDR3 has 15 amino acids. Germline assignment: CDR1 LGHNA and CDR2 YNFKEQ. V was cut by 0 bases and J by 10 bases, with 13 bases left in between. CDR3 nucleotides: TGTGCCAGCAGCCAAGATAATGGGGCTTCCTCACCCCTCCACTTT. Protein product: CASSQDNGASSPLHF.

This clonotype was counted only a few times. This chain connects TRBV11-2 to TRBJ2-1; 7 nucleotides match TRBD2. This CDR3 is 14 amino acids long. Looked up from germline, CDR1 is SGHAT and CDR2 is FQNNGV. V trimming: 4 bases; J trimming: 6 bases; junction bases outside the gene matches: 6. The chain's CDR3 is CASSSAGLANEQFF. The CDR3 region has the DNA TGTGCCAGCAGCTCAGCGGGGTTAGCCAATGAGCAGTTCTTC.

This clonotype showed up many times. The chain carries TRBV24-1 and TRBJ2-3; the D gene could be TRBD1 or TRBD2 (5 bases each). The CDR3 loop spans 18 amino acids. Germline CDR1 and CDR2: KGHDR and SFDVKD. Trimming stripped 2 bases from V and 4 bases from J, with 21 bases between. This chain's CDR3 is CATSDSGADIEDPDTQYF. The CDR3 DNA reads TGTGCCACCAGTGATTCCGGGGCCGACATAGAGGACCCAGATACGCAGTATTTT.

On this clonotype: Given a much more abundant clone one base away, this may be a read error. The chain uses TRBV12-3 or TRBV12-4 and TRBJ2-1, with D perhaps matching TRBD1 or TRBD2 (5 bases each). V lost 6 bases and J 6 bases, leaving 15 bases between the germline ends. The CDR3 contains 14 residues. Written as DNA, the CDR3 is TGTGCCAGCAGCCTCGAGGGGTGGTGCAATGAGCAGTTCTTC. Translating gives CASSLEGWCNEQFF.

This rearrangement joins TRBV20-1 to TRBJ1-4, with unresolved D. The CDR3 sequence is 14 residues long. Germline assignment: CDR1 DFQATT and CDR2 SNEGSKA (reference sequence). The V and J ends lost 4 bases and 5 bases respectively, with 14 bases between them. The CDR3: CSAISRSWNEKLFF. The CDR3 coding sequence is TGCAGTGCTATTTCTCGTAGCTGGAATGAAAAACTGTTTTTT.

This clonotype was counted only a few times. This chain connects TRBV27 to TRBJ2-7, with TRBD2 matching 13 bases. The CDR3 covers 16 residues. The V and J ends lost 6 bases and 0 bases, in that order; junction bases with no gene match: 5. The germline V gene encodes CDR1 MNHEY and CDR2 SMNVEV (reference sequence). The CDR3 loop reads CASRLLAGGGSYEQYF. The CDR3 bases are TGTGCCAGCAGACTACTAGCGGGAGGGGGCTCCTACGAGCAGTACTTC.

In its sample, this clonotype was seen a few times. The rearrangement uses TRBV28 and TRBJ2-7; D is unclear. Germline V gene sequence: CDR1 MDHEN, CDR2 SYDVKM. The CDR3 has 13 residues. Trimming removed 7 bases at V and 2 bases at J, with 12 bases between. This chain's CDR3 is CASNPGFPYEQYF. The CDR3 DNA reads as TGTGCCAGCAACCCGGGTTTTCCCTACGAGCAGTACTTC.

The genes are TRBV27 and TRBJ2-7; D may be TRBD1 (5 bases). The V gene's germline CDR1 is MNHEY and CDR2 SMNVEV (reference sequence). This CDR3 has 13 residues. The V end lost 5 bases, the J end lost 6 bases, and 14 bases lay between the germline ends. In nucleotides, the CDR3 is TGTGCCAGCAGTCAAAGGGGCAGTCTCGAGCAGTACTTC. Encoded protein: CASSQRGSLEQYF.

V and J are TRBV28 and TRBJ1-5; 7 bases are shared with TRBD1. After removal of 5 bases from V and 5 bases from J, the junction contained 3 bases not matched to a gene. The germline CDR1 and CDR2 sequences are MDHEN and SYDVKM. This CDR3 region has 13 residues. The CDR3 DNA reads as TGTGCCAGCAGTCCACAGGGGCATCAGCCCCAGCATTTT. It encodes CASSPQGHQPQHF. Supplemented by reference TRBV28 and TRBJ1-5, the full variable domain reads DVKVTQSSRYLVKRTGEKVFLECVQDMDHENMFWYRQDPGLGLRLIYFSYDVKMKEKGDIPEGYSVSREKKERFSLILESASTNQTSMYLCASSPQGHQPQHFGDGTRLSIL.

This clonotype has only a few counts. The chain is built from TRBV9 and TRBJ2-7; D gene ambiguous. In germline, CDR1 is SGDLS, CDR2 YYNGEE. The CDR3 length is 13 residues. Trimming removed 3 bases from V and 2 bases from J, with 9 bases in between. CDR3 sequence: CASSGNSAYEQYF. The CDR3 nucleotides read TGTGCCAGCAGCGGCAACAGTGCCTACGAGCAGTACTTC.

The J gene is TRBJ2-1, the V gene TRBV10-3, with D unresolved. Germline CDR1 and CDR2: ENHRY and SYGVKD. CDR3 length equals 16 residues. Trimming cost V 2 bases and J 2 bases, with 13 bases left between them. The CDR3 sequence is CAISEQRTTPYNEQFF. The CDR3 DNA sequence: TGTGCCATCAGTGAGCAGCGAACTACCCCCTACAATGAGCAGTTCTTC.

This clonotype was observed a handful of times. The chain has TRBV7-2 and TRBJ2-5, with TRBD1 matching 9 bases. The CDR3 consists of 14 residues. CDR1 SGHTA and CDR2 FQGNSA come from the germline V gene. Losses at the gene ends were 4 bases for V and 10 bases for J; bases not matched to a gene: 10. Written as DNA, the CDR3 is TGTGCCAGCAGCTCGACAGGGGGAGCGGGTGACCAGTACTTC. This translates into CASSSTGGAGDQYF. Full variable domain (remainder filled in from reference TRBV7-2 and TRBJ2-5): GAGVSQSPSNKVTEKGKDVELRCDPISGHTALYWYRQSLGQGLEFLIYFQGNSAPDKSGLPSDRFSAERTGGSVSTLTIQRTQQEDSAVYLCASSSTGGAGDQYFGPGTRLLVL.

This clonotype was picked up a small number of times. The chain employs TRBV4-2 and TRBJ2-7; 15 bases agree with TRBD2. Trimming took 2 bases from V and 4 from J; bases not matched to a gene: 6. Germline CDR1 and CDR2: LGHNA and YNFKEQ. This CDR3 spans 17 amino acids. The CDR3 nucleotides are TGTGCCAGCAGCCAACGGACTAGCGGGAGGGCCTTGTACGAGCAGTACTTC. Its translation: CASSQRTSGRALYEQYF.

This clonotype was observed many times. V usage is TRBV2 and J usage is TRBJ1-2, with D perhaps matching TRBD1 (6 bases). V lost 6 bases and J 4 bases, leaving 12 bases between the germline ends. The germline CDR1 and CDR2 sequences are SNHLY and FYNNEI. The CDR3 has 13 residues. Here the CDR3 reads CASSGQQLYGYTF. The CDR3 DNA follows: TGTGCCAGCAGCGGACAGCAACTCTATGGCTACACCTTC.

This clonotype was observed a handful of times. This chain connects TRBV20-1 to TRBJ1-6, with D perhaps TRBD1 (6 bases). The CDR3 is 17 residues long. The V gene lost 3 bases and the J gene lost 7 bases, with 22 bases spanning the gap. The germline V gene has CDR1 DFQATT and CDR2 SNEGSKA (reference sequence). The CDR3 sequence is CSARTGGGQGGNSPLHF. The CDR3 region has the DNA TGCAGTGCTAGGACAGGAGGTGGCCAAGGGGGAAATTCACCCCTCCACTTT.

This clonotype came up many times. The chain uses TRBV5-1 and TRBJ1-4; D remains unclear. Trimming took off 4 bases at V and 3 bases at J, with 10 bases between the two ends. The CDR3 is 14 residues long. The germline gives CDR1 SGHRS, CDR2 YFSETQ. This chain's CDR3 is CASSKTNPNEKLFF. The DNA for the CDR3 is TGCGCCAGCAGCAAAACAAATCCTAATGAAAAACTGTTTTTT.

This clonotype was found many times. V is TRBV12-3 or TRBV12-4 and J is TRBJ1-1, with D possibly being TRBD1 (5 bases). This CDR3 has 14 amino acids. V was cut by 3 bases and J by 1 base, with 9 bases left in between. CDR3 DNA: TGTGCCAGCAGTTTCGACAGAACGAACACTGAAGCTTTCTTT. This translates into CASSFDRTNTEAFF.